These T cell receptor beta chains were read from a single sample in a study of blood T cell repertoires in COVID-19. Here immunoSEQ multiplex PCR was the method, and the copy in TCRdb shows in-frame clones only, minus some. The repertoire holds about 46,000 clones, with about four fifths as singletons. Sequencing input: peripheral blood. The receptors originated from a woman of 80 years or more with acute or convalescent COVID-19. The CDR3 runs from the conserved cysteine through the conserved F or W. D genes are given only for firm matches. For some rows the clone size is stated as once, few or many, or as a class when expanded; others skip it.

TRBD1,TRBV7-2,TRBJ1-4,.,TGTGCCAGCAGCCCCAGGGGGCAGGACCTGAATGAAAAACTGTTTTTT,CASSPRGQDLNEKLFF
.,TRBV2,TRBJ2-4,.,TGTGCCAGCAGTGGAGAACAGTTAGCCAAAAACATTCAGTACTTC,CASSGEQLAKNIQYF
.,TRBV3-1/TRBV3-2,TRBJ2-3,.,TGTGCCAGCAGCCAAGAGCAGGGGCCCACAGATACGCAGTATTTT,CASSQEQGPTDTQYF
TRBD2,TRBV27,TRBJ2-7,.,TGTGCCAGCAGTTTATCGGGCGGGGGGCCTACCTACGAGCAGTACTTC,CASSLSGGGPTYEQYF
TRBD2,TRBV19,TRBJ2-3,.,TGTGCCAGTAGTGGCCGGGAGGCTTTCTCCTCAGATACGCAGTATTTT,CASSGREAFSSDTQYF
TRBD1,TRBV27,TRBJ2-3,.,TGTGCCAGCAGTTCCAGGGGGCGTAAAGATACGCAGTATTTT,CASSSRGRKDTQYF
TRBD1,TRBV5-1,TRBJ2-5,.,TGCGCCAGCAGCTTGGCATGGGACAGGCCCCAAGAGACCCAGTACTTC,CASSLAWDRPQETQYF
TRBD1,TRBV5-1,TRBJ1-4,.,TGCGCCAGCAGCTCAACAGGGGGGGAAAATGAAAAACTGTTTTTT,CASSSTGGENEKLFF
TRBD1,TRBV7-9,TRBJ2-3,.,TGTGCCAGCAGCTTCCGGACAGGGGGCACAGATACGCAGTATTTT,CASSFRTGGTDTQYF
TRBD1,TRBV4-1,TRBJ1-1,.,TGCGCCAGCAGCCATATCCTCCGGGACAGAAACACTGAAGCTTTCTTT,CASSHILRDRNTEAFF
TRBD1,TRBV2,TRBJ2-1,.,TGTGCCAGCAGTTCGGACAGGGGGCGCCTATTAGAGCAGTTCTTC,CASSSDRGRLLEQFF
.,TRBV27,TRBJ1-1,.,TGTGCCAGCAGTTTTCCCAACCGGGGGAGGACTTTCTTT,CASSFPNRGRTFF
.,TRBV5-4,TRBJ2-6,.,TGTGCCAGCAGCTTGGTTCACTCTGGGGCCAACGTCCTGACTTTC,CASSLVHSGANVLTF
TRBD2,TRBV15,TRBJ2-2,few,TGTGCCACCAGGGGACTAGCGGGGGGGCACACCGGGGAGCTGTTTTTT,CATRGLAGGHTGELFF
TRBD2,TRBV6-5,TRBJ2-2,.,TGTGCCAGCAGTTACGGACTAGCGGGGATGAACGGGGAGCTGTTTTTT,CASSYGLAGMNGELFF
TRBD1,TRBV18,TRBJ1-2,.,TGTGCCAGCTCAACCACAGGGGGCTATGGCTACACCTTC,CASSTTGGYGYTF
TRBD1,TRBV5-4,TRBJ1-1,few,TGTGCCAGCAGCTTCCCAGGGACAGGGAACACTGAAGCTTTCTTT,CASSFPGTGNTEAFF
TRBD2,TRBV6-5,TRBJ2-7,.,TGTGCCTCAAAGAGGAGCGGGGGAACCTACGAGCAGTACTTC,CASKRSGGTYEQYF
.,TRBV7-9,TRBJ1-5,few,TGTGCCAGCAGCTTAGCGGTAGAGGGCAATCAGCCCCAGCATTTT,CASSLAVEGNQPQHF
.,TRBV6-5,TRBJ1-2,.,TGTGCCAGCATCGGGCCGGGACACTCTAACTATGGCTACACCTTC,CASIGPGHSNYGYTF
.,TRBV6-5,TRBJ1-5,.,TGTGCCAGCAGGAGGGGGTTGGGCCAGCCCCAGCATTTT,CASRRGLGQPQHF
.,TRBV18,TRBJ2-3,.,TGTGCCAGCGTCACCAGATGGGGGGGCACAGATACGCAGTATTTT,CASVTRWGGTDTQYF
TRBD1,TRBV4-1,TRBJ1-2,.,TGCGCCAGCAGCCAAACCCTCGGGACAGGGATCGACTATGGCTACACCTTC,CASSQTLGTGIDYGYTF
TRBD1,TRBV19,TRBJ1-5,.,TGTGCCAGTAGTGAGGACAGGTCGAGCAATCAGCCCCAGCATTTT,CASSEDRSSNQPQHF
TRBD1,TRBV6-6,TRBJ1-6,.,TGTGCCACCGGGGAGGGACAGGGGGGTTCACCCCTCCACTTT,CATGEGQGGSPLHF
.,TRBV6-5,TRBJ1-2,once,TGTGCCAGCCGGCGGCAGGAGGTACGGGGCTACACCTTC,CASRRQEVRGYTF
.,TRBV19,TRBJ1-6,few,TGTGCCAGTAGTATATTATGGCAGGAGGGGAATTCACCCCTCCACTTT,CASSILWQEGNSPLHF
TRBD2,TRBV4-2,TRBJ2-3,.,TGTGCCAGCAGCCGGATGCGGGGGACAGATACGCAGTATTTT,CASSRMRGTDTQYF
TRBD1,TRBV6-1,TRBJ2-7,.,TGTGCCAGCAGTGAATCGTTGTTTGGACAGGGGGGGAACTACGAGCAGTACTTC,CASSESLFGQGGNYEQYF
.,TRBV18,TRBJ1-1,.,TGTGCCAGCTCACCGAGGGAAACCGAAGCTTTCTTT,CASSPRETEAFF
.,TRBV10-1,TRBJ2-3,.,TGCGCCAGCAGTGAGGACGGGGTCCGGAGGGATACGCAGTATTTT,CASSEDGVRRDTQYF
TRBD1,TRBV27,TRBJ1-6,.,TGTGCCAGCAGCCCCCGGGGCAGGGGGAATTCACCCCTCCACTTT,CASSPRGRGNSPLHF
TRBD1,TRBV29-1,TRBJ1-5,.,TGCAGCGTTGCCGGGACAGGGGGCGAGAGCAATCAGCCCCAGCATTTT,CSVAGTGGESNQPQHF
.,TRBV12-3/TRBV12-4,TRBJ2-5,.,TGTGCCAGCAAGCAGACAGCACAAGAGACCCAGTACTTC,CASKQTAQETQYF
.,TRBV19,TRBJ1-5,.,TGTGCCAGTAGTATAGTTTCGGGTCAAACCCAGCCCCAGCATTTT,CASSIVSGQTQPQHF
.,TRBV5-5,TRBJ2-5,once,TGTGCCAGCAGCTCAGGGCCCGGCAGACAGTACCAAGAGACCCAGTACTTC,CASSSGPGRQYQETQYF
.,TRBV11-2,TRBJ1-3,.,TGTGCCAGCAGCTTATCCGCTACAGGGATCTCTGGAAACACCATATATTTT,CASSLSATGISGNTIYF
.,TRBV7-9,TRBJ2-7,few,TGTGCCAGCAGCTTAGACTCCCACTCCTACGAGCAGTACTTC,CASSLDSHSYEQYF
TRBD1,TRBV3-1/TRBV3-2,TRBJ1-5,.,TGTGCCAGCAGCCAAGGGGGACAGGGCAATCAGCCCCAGCATTTT,CASSQGGQGNQPQHF
TRBD1,TRBV6-4,TRBJ1-2,.,TGTGCCAGCAGTGACTTACCGGGACAGGGTCGGTATGGCTACACCTTC,CASSDLPGQGRYGYTF
.,TRBV5-6,TRBJ1-2,.,TGTGCCAGCAGCTTTGACCCCACGGTGAGGGGCTACACCTTC,CASSFDPTVRGYTF
TRBD1,TRBV19,TRBJ1-4,once,TGTGCCAGTAGTTTGGACAGGGCAACTAATGAAAAACTGTTTTTT,CASSLDRATNEKLFF
.,TRBV7-2,TRBJ2-5,.,TGTGCCAGCAGCTTACTATCTAGACAAGAGACCCAGTACTTC,CASSLLSRQETQYF
.,TRBV9,TRBJ2-7,.,TGTGCCAGCAGCGTAGGGCAGTCCTCCTACGAGCAGTACTTC,CASSVGQSSYEQYF
.,TRBV14,TRBJ2-5,.,TGTGCCAGCAGCCAGGTTGGCAGAAACCAAGAGACCCAGTACTTC,CASSQVGRNQETQYF
.,TRBV2,TRBJ1-2,.,TGTGCCAGCAGTGTAGCAATACAGGGTGGGAATGGCTACACCTTC,CASSVAIQGGNGYTF
.,TRBV28,TRBJ1-5,.,TGTGCCAGCAGTTTGGGGGGGCCTAATCAGCCCCAGCATTTT,CASSLGGPNQPQHF
.,TRBV3-1/TRBV3-2,TRBJ1-1,.,TGTGCCAGCAGCCAAGAACCAGGACAGTTGGCTATCTTATCCGCTGAAGCTTTCTTT,CASSQEPGQLAILSAEAFF
.,TRBV6-4,TRBJ1-2,.,TGTGCCAGCAGTGTTGAGCTTAACTATGGCTACACCTTC,CASSVELNYGYTF
.,TRBV6-4,TRBJ1-2,.,TGTGCCAGCAGTGAGACCTCAGGGCGCATTCGGTATGGCTACACCTTC,CASSETSGRIRYGYTF
.,TRBV5-4,TRBJ2-7,.,TGTGCCAGCAGCTTGAGAGCCCGGGGGTCCTACGAGCAGTACTTC,CASSLRARGSYEQYF
.,TRBV5-1,TRBJ2-1,.,TGCGCCAGCAGCTCCGGGACAAAAGACAATGAGCAGTTCTTC,CASSSGTKDNEQFF
.,TRBV5-1,TRBJ2-1,.,TGCGCCAGCAGCTTTGGAGATGGCAATGAGCAGTTCTTC,CASSFGDGNEQFF
TRBD1,TRBV6-5,TRBJ2-2,.,TGTGCCAGCACCCCGGGACAGGGGACCGGGGAGCTGTTTTTT,CASTPGQGTGELFF